This entry lists 25 T cell receptor beta chains sequenced from one sample in a study of T cell changes during pregnancy in multiple sclerosis. The assay was immunoSEQ multiplex PCR, and TCRdb's table has in-frame clones only and misses some. The repertoire consists of about 77,000 clones, with around 93% occurring once and the leading ten covering 2.6%. The specimen was peripheral blood, collected after pregnancy. These receptors all come from a female donor in good health, enrolled as a control in a pregnancy study.

V usage is TRBV27 and J usage is TRBJ2-2; 7 nucleotides agree with TRBD2. CDR1 is MNHEY, CDR2 SMNVEV, per germline (reference sequence). This CDR3 has 14 residues. Losses at the gene ends were 6 bases for V and 7 bases for J; bases not matched to a gene: 8. CDR3 amino acids: CASRGREWGGELFF. CDR3 DNA sequence: TGTGCCAGCAGAGGGCGGGAGTGGGGCGGGGAGCTGTTTTTT.

The chain uses TRBV30 and TRBJ1-2; 9 nucleotides match TRBD1. The V gene end was trimmed by 6 bases and the J gene end by 3 bases; junction bases not matched to a gene: 14. Looked up from germline, CDR1 is GTSNPN and CDR2 is SVGIG (reference sequence). The CDR3 runs 16 residues. The CDR3 loop reads CACRGTGTSGDYGYTF. Here the CDR3 DNA reads TGTGCCTGCAGGGGGACAGGGACTAGTGGTGACTATGGCTACACCTTC.

The rearrangement links TRBV19 to TRBJ1-1, with D maybe TRBD1 (6 bases). The V end lost 1 base, the J end lost 2 bases, and 14 bases lay between the germline ends. This CDR3 is built from 16 residues. Per germline, CDR1 LNHDA and CDR2 SQIVND (reference sequence). In DNA form, the CDR3 reads TGTGCCAGTAGTATAGGGGGGCCGCCCCGTAACACTGAAGCTTTCTTT. This translates into CASSIGGPPRNTEAFF.

CDR3 in amino acids: CASSIGPGGSYNEQFF. The CDR3 DNA reads TGTGCCAGTAGTATAGGCCCAGGGGGCTCCTACAATGAGCAGTTCTTC. The chain recombines TRBV19 with TRBJ2-1; 7 positions agree with TRBD1. Germline V gives CDR1 LNHDA, CDR2 SQIVND (reference sequence). The CDR3 runs to 16 residues. With 1 base clipped from V and 0 bases from J, the junction kept 3 bases outside the gene matches.

V and J are TRBV30 and TRBJ2-4, with a weak D call TRBD1 (6 bases). Germline CDR1 and CDR2: GTSNPN and SVGIG (reference sequence). This CDR3 comprises 13 residues. The V gene lost 8 bases and the J gene lost 1 base, with 12 bases spanning the gap. The chain's CDR3 is CAAARGAKNIQYF. CDR3 nucleotide sequence: TGTGCCGCGGCTAGGGGGGCCAAAAACATTCAGTACTTC.

The V gene is TRBV29-1, the J gene TRBJ2-1, with D tentatively TRBD2 (6 bases). The CDR3 is 15 residues long. V was trimmed by 5 bases and J by 3 bases, leaving 17 bases between them. Germline-derived CDR1 and CDR2 are SQVTM and ANQGSEA. The CDR3 reads CSVRPRGSGYNEQFF. Here the CDR3 DNA reads TGCAGCGTTCGGCCCCGGGGGAGTGGCTACAATGAGCAGTTCTTC.

The rearrangement links TRBV9 to TRBJ2-2; D is ambiguous. The germline V and J ends were trimmed by 7 bases and 1 base, with 8 bases remaining between them. Germline V gene lookup returns CDR1 SGDLS and CDR2 YYNGEE. The CDR3 is 13 amino acids. The CDR3: CASGRMNTGELFF. CDR3 bases: TGTGCCAGCGGCAGGATGAACACCGGGGAGCTGTTTTTT. Combining the CDR3 with reference TRBV9 and TRBJ2-2 gives the whole variable domain DSGVTQTPKHLITATGQRVTLRCSPRSGDLSVYWYQQSLDQGLQFLIQYYNGEERAKGNILERFSAQQFPDLHSELNLSSLELGDSALYFCASGRMNTGELFFGEGSRLTVL.

V usage is TRBV4-1 and J usage is TRBJ2-4; 10 positions agree with TRBD2. This CDR3 is 20 amino acids long. Germline-derived CDR1 and CDR2 are MGHRA and YSYEKL. J gave up 0 bases and V 0 bases, and 11 bases lay outside the gene matches. CDR3 nucleotides: TGCGCCAGCAGCCAAGACGGGGCTAGCGGGGGCCCTCTAGCCAAAAACATTCAGTACTTC. Translating gives CASSQDGASGGPLAKNIQYF.

V and J are TRBV6-1 and TRBJ2-1; 7 bases are shared with TRBD1. Germline V CDR1 and CDR2: MNHNS, SASEGT. CDR3 size: 15 residues. Trimming removed 2 bases from V and 7 bases from J; junction bases left unmatched: 8. This CDR3 is CASSETQGVVNEQFF. CDR3 nucleotides: TGTGCCAGCAGTGAAACCCAGGGGGTGGTGAATGAGCAGTTCTTC.

The rearrangement links TRBV9 to TRBJ2-1, with 9 nucleotides matching TRBD2. Trimming took 1 base from V and 8 from J; bases not matched to a gene: 7. CDR1 and CDR2 (germline): SGDLS, YYNGEE. The CDR3 is 15 amino acids. The CDR3 DNA is TGTGCCAGCAGCGTACCACTAGCGGGCTCAGATGAGCAGTTCTTC. Residues: CASSVPLAGSDEQFF.

The gene calls are TRBV7-3 and TRBJ2-7; 14 nucleotides line up with TRBD2. CDR3 size: 15 residues. V trimming: 5 bases; J trimming: 6 bases; junction bases outside the gene matches: 6. CDR1 is SGHTA, CDR2 FQGTGA, per germline. This CDR3 is CASSAAGTSGSEQYF. The CDR3 region has the DNA TGTGCCAGCAGCGCCGCCGGGACTAGCGGGAGCGAGCAGTACTTC.

CDR3 sequence reads: CAWARGPRNTIYF. The CDR3 DNA sequence: TGTGCCTGGGCCCGGGGTCCCAGAAACACCATATATTTT. The V gene is TRBV30, the J gene TRBJ1-3; D is undetermined. V was shortened by 5 bases and J by 5 bases, with 13 bases between the two germline ends. This CDR3 region has 13 residues. CDR1 GTSNPN and CDR2 SVGIG come from the germline V gene (reference sequence).

The chain recombines TRBV6-1 with TRBJ2-1, with unresolved D. Germline CDR1 is MNHNS and CDR2 is SASEGT. CDR3 length: 11 residues. V lost 3 bases and J lost 8, with 5 bases in between. The CDR3 is CASSDQYEQFF. The CDR3 DNA reads as TGTGCCAGCAGTGACCAATATGAGCAGTTCTTC.

The J gene is TRBJ2-7, the V gene TRBV10-2; 11 bases fit TRBD2. Germline CDR1 reads WSHSY; CDR2 reads SAAADI. With V trimmed by 6 bases and J by 5 bases, 6 bases remained unmatched. The CDR3 totals 14 residues. DNA for the CDR3: TGCGCCAGCAGACTAGCGGGAGAAGGGGACGAGCAGTACTTC. This encodes CASRLAGEGDEQYF.

The chain combines TRBV6-5 with TRBJ2-7; tentatively, D is TRBD2 (6 bases). The germline V gene has CDR1 MNHEY and CDR2 SVGAGI. The V end lost 0 bases, the J end lost 6 bases, and 12 bases lay between the germline ends. The CDR3 totals 14 residues. In nucleotides, the CDR3 is TGTGCCAGCAGTTACTCCCCCGGGAGAGCCGAGCAGTACTTC. It translates to CASSYSPGRAEQYF.

This chain joins TRBV7-9 and TRBJ2-2; 7 bases are shared with TRBD1. The length of the CDR3 is 16 residues. The germline V gene has CDR1 SEHNR and CDR2 FQNEAQ (reference sequence). Trimming cost V 5 bases and J 5 bases; bases outside gene matches: 11. The CDR3 coding sequence is TGTGCCAGCAGCCCCGCAGGGGGAGAAGGAACCGGGGAGCTGTTTTTT. Its protein product is CASSPAGGEGTGELFF.

This chain uses TRBV30 with TRBJ2-2; 9 bases match TRBD1. V lost 5 bases, J lost 1 base, and 5 bases stayed unmatched. Germline V gene lookup returns CDR1 GTSNPN and CDR2 SVGIG (reference sequence). This CDR3 contains 15 residues. CDR3 nucleotide sequence: TGTGCCTGGTTAACGGGACAGGGGAACACCGGGGAGCTGTTTTTT. Translation: CAWLTGQGNTGELFF.

The chain combines TRBV18 with TRBJ2-1, with D tentatively TRBD1 (6 bases). The CDR3 loop spans 16 amino acids. In germline, CDR1 is KGHSH, CDR2 LQKENI. Trimming pared 3 bases from V and 7 bases from J, leaving 19 bases between. Written as DNA, the CDR3 is TGTGCCAGCTCACCTCAGGGGACGCAGCTCGGTAATGAGCAGTTCTTC. This gives the protein CASSPQGTQLGNEQFF.

The chain carries TRBV13 and TRBJ2-7; D is unresolved. Trimming took 7 bases from V and 1 from J, leaving 14 bases between them. There are 14 residues in the CDR3. The germline V gene encodes CDR1 PRHDT and CDR2 FYEKMQ (reference sequence). As DNA, the CDR3 is TGTGCCAGCAATACTGGAGAAAATTCCTACGAGCAGTACTTC. This translates into CASNTGENSYEQYF.

The chain recombines TRBV6-5 with TRBJ1-2; D is possibly TRBD1 (5 bases). In germline, CDR1 is MNHEY, CDR2 SVGAGI. Trimming took 2 bases from V and 2 from J, leaving 12 bases between them. This CDR3 comprises 15 residues. CDR3 loop: CASSYRGTSNYGYTF. In DNA form, the CDR3 reads TGTGCCAGCAGTTACCGGGGGACTTCGAACTATGGCTACACCTTC.

Here the CDR3 reads CASSQRAGARGEYF. CDR3 nucleotides: TGTGCCAGCAGCCAACGGGCGGGGGCCCGGGGGGAGTATTTT. The chain employs TRBV7-2 and TRBJ2-3, with D perhaps TRBD2 (7 bases). The germline V gene has CDR1 SGHTA and CDR2 FQGNSA. V lost 5 bases, J lost 13 bases, and 22 bases lay in between. This CDR3 comprises 14 residues.

This clone was observed a few times. The chain carries TRBV29-1 and TRBJ2-7, with 7 bases identical to TRBD2. The CDR3 runs to 11 residues. Germline V CDR1 and CDR2: SQVTM, ANQGSEA. J was trimmed by 7 bases and V by 1 base; bases with no gene match: 1. The CDR3 reads CSVEVRGEQYF. The CDR3 coding sequence is TGCAGCGTTGAAGTGCGGGGGGAGCAGTACTTC.

V gene TRBV28 combines with J gene TRBJ2-1; TRBD1 might be the D (6 bases). The CDR3 spans 16 residues. The V and J ends lost 5 bases and 4 bases respectively, with 18 bases between them. Germline V CDR1 and CDR2: MDHEN, SYDVKM. The CDR3 region is CASSPLQGTPYNEQFF. The CDR3, as DNA: TGTGCCAGCAGTCCTCTTCAGGGGACCCCATACAATGAGCAGTTCTTC.

The chain is built from TRBV19 and TRBJ1-6, with D maybe TRBD1 (6 bases). V was trimmed by 1 base and J by 7 bases, leaving 14 bases between them. CDR1 and CDR2 from the germline V gene are LNHDA and SQIVND (reference sequence). This CDR3 contains 16 residues. In DNA, the CDR3 is TGTGCCAGTAGTATAGCGTGGTTGCAGGGGAATTCACCCCTCCACTTT. It encodes CASSIAWLQGNSPLHF.

The rearrangement links TRBV5-4 to TRBJ2-7, with D possibly being TRBD2 (6 bases). The CDR3 spans 15 residues. Germline CDR1 SGHNT, CDR2 YYREEE (reference sequence). V shed 4 bases and J shed 3 bases, with 17 bases lying between them. The CDR3: CASSQSYGGFYEQYF. DNA for the CDR3: TGTGCCAGCAGCCAAAGCTACGGGGGATTCTACGAGCAGTACTTC.